This TCR beta chain stems from a study of blood T cell repertoires in COVID-19. Background on the study: Samples taken during acute and convalescent COVID-19 were collected in the United States, Italy and Spain. Sources were T cells, B-cell-depleted T cells, or PBMCs; the material itself was cDNA or gDNA.

The germline gives CDR1 KGHDR, CDR2 SFDVKD. The CDR3 is 12 amino acids. With 2 bases clipped from V and 10 bases from J, the junction kept 2 bases outside the gene matches. Per the authors' pipeline: From reference gene primer amplification, estimates of nucleated cell counts were derived. The assay was immunoSEQ multiplex PCR, and TCRdb's table has in-frame clones only and misses some. The V and J calls and clone size are taken from that table; D and trimming were inferred from the DNA. The repertoire has some 110,000 clones, 85% of them found once; the top ten carry around 4%. Sequences were obtained from peripheral blood. V usage is TRBV24-1 and J usage is TRBJ1-1; 8 bases agree with TRBD1. This sequence was found in a man aged 45-65 years with acute or convalescent COVID-19. This CDR3 reads CATSDWTGRAFF. The CDR3 nucleotides read TGTGCCACCAGTGATTGGACAGGGCGAGCTTTCTTT.